Included here is one T cell receptor beta chain sequence, with context. The sample comes from a study of patients and donors after allogeneic stem cell transplantation. TCRdb re-called the RT-PCR reads through MiXCR, storing one row per CDR3 protein. The repertoire has about 150,000 distinct CDR3 sequences, about 40% of them found once; the top ten carry about 50%. CDR3 size: 15 residues. Germline lookup yields CDR1 SGDLS and CDR2 YYNGEE. The ends were cut back, 3 bases at V and 5 bases at J, with 12 bases in the middle. Sequenced: blood, either unsorted or a sorted T cell fraction (not recorded which). The origin of this receptor is a human donor who was either an allogeneic HSCT recipient or a stem cell or donor lymphocyte infusion donor (not recorded which). It is not recorded whose cells these are; they may come from a transplant donor. The chain recombines TRBV9 with TRBJ1-6; D remains unclear. CDR3 protein: CASSAGVHHNSPLHF. In DNA, the CDR3 is TGTGCCAGCAGCGCCGGGGTCCACCATAATTCACCCCTCCACTTT.